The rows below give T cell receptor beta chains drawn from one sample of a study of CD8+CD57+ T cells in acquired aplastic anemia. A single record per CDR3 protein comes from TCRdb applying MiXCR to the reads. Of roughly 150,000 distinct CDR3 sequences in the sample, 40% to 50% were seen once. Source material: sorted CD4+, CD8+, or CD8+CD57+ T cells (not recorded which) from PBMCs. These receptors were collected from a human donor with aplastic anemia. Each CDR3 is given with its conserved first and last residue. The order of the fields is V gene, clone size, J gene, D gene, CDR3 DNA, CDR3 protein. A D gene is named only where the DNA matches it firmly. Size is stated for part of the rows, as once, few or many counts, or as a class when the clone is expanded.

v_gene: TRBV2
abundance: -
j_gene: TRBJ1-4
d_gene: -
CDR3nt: TGTGCCAGCAAGGTGCGGTTAGGGGTCGAAAATGAAAAACTGTTTTTT
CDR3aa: CASKVRLGVENEKLFF

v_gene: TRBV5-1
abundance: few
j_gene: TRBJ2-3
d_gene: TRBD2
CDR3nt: TGCGCCAGCAGCCCGGGGGGAGCCTTGGGGGCGCAGTATTTT
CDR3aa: CASSPGGALGAQYF

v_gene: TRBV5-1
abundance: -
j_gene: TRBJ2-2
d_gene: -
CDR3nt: TGCGCCAGCAGCCCACGGACAGATACCGGGGAGCTGTTTTTT
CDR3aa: CASSPRTDTGELFF

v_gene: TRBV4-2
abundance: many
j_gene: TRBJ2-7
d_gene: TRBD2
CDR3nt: TGTGCCAGCAGCCGCGCAAAATCCGGGACTAGCGGGAGTCATCTTGGGGAGCAGTACTTC
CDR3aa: CASSRAKSGTSGSHLGEQYF

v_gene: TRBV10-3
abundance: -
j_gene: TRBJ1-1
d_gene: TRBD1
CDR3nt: TGTGCCATCAGTGGGGACAGGGGGCGGGGTGGGGCTGAAGCTTTCTTT
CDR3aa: CAISGDRGRGGAEAFF

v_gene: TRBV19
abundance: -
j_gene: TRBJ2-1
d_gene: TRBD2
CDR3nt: TGTGCCAGTAGGCCAAGAGGACTAGCAGTCGGTGAGCAGTTCTTC
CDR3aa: CASRPRGLAVGEQFF

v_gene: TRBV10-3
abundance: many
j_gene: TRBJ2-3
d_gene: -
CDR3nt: TGTGCCATCAGGGACGTAGACACAGATACGCAGTATTTT
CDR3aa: CAIRDVDTDTQYF

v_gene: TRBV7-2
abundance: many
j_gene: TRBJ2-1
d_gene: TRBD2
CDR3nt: TGTGCCAGCAGCTTAGCAGGAGCGGGGTACAATGAGCAGTTCTTC
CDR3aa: CASSLAGAGYNEQFF

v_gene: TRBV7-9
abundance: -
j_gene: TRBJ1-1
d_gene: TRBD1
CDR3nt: TGTGCCATCCCGACAGGGGGCATGGCTTTCTTT
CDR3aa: CAIPTGGMAFF

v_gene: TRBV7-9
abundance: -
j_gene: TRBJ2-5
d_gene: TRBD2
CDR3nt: TGTGCCAGCAGCTTAGTAGCGGGGGAGGAGACCCAGTACTTC
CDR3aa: CASSLVAGEETQYF

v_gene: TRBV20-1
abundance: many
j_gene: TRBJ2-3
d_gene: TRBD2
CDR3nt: TGCAGTGCTAGAGGCTTACCTAGCGGGGGGCTTATCGATACGCAGTATTTT
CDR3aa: CSARGLPSGGLIDTQYF

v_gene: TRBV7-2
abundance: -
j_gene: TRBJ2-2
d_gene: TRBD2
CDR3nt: TGTGCCAGCAGCTTAGCGCTTAATAGCGGGGGGTATGGCGGGGAGCTGTTTTTT
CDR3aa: CASSLALNSGGYGGELFF

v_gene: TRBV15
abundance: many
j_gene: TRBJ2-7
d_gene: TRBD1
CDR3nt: TGTGCCACCAGCAGGGAGACAGGGCGCTACGAGCAGTACTTC
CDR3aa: CATSRETGRYEQYF

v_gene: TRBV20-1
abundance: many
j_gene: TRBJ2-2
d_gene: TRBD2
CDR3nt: TGCAGTGCCCTAGCCACCAGACTAGCGGGAGGGGCCGGGGAGCTGTTTTTT
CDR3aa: CSALATRLAGGAGELFF

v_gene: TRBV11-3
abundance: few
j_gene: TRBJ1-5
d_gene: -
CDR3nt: TGTGCCAGCAGCTTAATGGGGCTGAGGGAGCCCCAGCATTTT
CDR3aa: CASSLMGLREPQHF

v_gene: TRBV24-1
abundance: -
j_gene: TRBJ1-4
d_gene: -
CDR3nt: TGTGCCACCAGTGAACAGCACAGGGCTCCGGGGGAAAAACTGTTTTTT
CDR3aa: CATSEQHRAPGEKLFF

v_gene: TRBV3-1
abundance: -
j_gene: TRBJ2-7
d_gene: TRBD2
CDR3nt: TGTGCCGGCAGCTTGGGACTAGCGGGAGTCGGGCCGTACTTC
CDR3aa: CAGSLGLAGVGPYF

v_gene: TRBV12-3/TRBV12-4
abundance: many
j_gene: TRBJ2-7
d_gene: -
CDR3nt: TGTGCCAGCAGCGGGGGAGGCTCAAGGGGGACCGAGCAGTACTTC
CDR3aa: CASSGGGSRGTEQYF

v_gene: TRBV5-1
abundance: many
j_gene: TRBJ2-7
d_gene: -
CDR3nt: TGCGCCAGCAGCTCAAACAGGGATTCCTACGAGCAGTACTTC
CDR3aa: CASSSNRDSYEQYF

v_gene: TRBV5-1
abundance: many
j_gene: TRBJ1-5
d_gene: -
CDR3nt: TGCGCCAGCAGCTTAGGGGTTGGTCAGCCCCAGCATTTT
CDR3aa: CASSLGVGQPQHF

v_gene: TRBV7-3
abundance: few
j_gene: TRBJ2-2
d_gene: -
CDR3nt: TGTGCCAGCAGCGGGGCGCTGACCGGGGAGCTGTTTTTT
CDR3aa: CASSGALTGELFF

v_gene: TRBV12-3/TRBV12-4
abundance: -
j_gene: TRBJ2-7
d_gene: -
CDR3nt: TGTGCCAGCAGTAATACCGGGACTCCTTCGTCATACGAGCAGTACTTC
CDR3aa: CASSNTGTPSSYEQYF

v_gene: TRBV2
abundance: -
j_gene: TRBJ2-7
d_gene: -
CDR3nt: TGTGCCAGCAGTGAAGGCCGCCCGGGCAGCTACGAGCAGTACTTC
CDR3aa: CASSEGRPGSYEQYF

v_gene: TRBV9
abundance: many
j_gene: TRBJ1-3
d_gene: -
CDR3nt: TGTGCCAGCAGCGTAAGAGGAGCGGGAAACACCATATATTTT
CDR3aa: CASSVRGAGNTIYF

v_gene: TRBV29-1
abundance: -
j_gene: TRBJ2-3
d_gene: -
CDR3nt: TGCAGCGTTAGGCGCGGGGGCAGCACAGATACGCAGTATTTT
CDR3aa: CSVRRGGSTDTQYF

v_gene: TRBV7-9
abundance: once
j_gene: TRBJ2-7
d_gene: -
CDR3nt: TGTGCCAGCAGCTTAGGGGGGACTTACGAGCAGTACTTC
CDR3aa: CASSLGGTYEQYF

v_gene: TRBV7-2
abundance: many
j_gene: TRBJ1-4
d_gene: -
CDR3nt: TGTGCCAGCAGTCGCGGGGGGGGGCCTAATGAAAAACTGTTTTTT
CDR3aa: CASSRGGGPNEKLFF

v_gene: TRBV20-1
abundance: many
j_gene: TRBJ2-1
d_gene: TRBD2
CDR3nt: TGCAGTGCTAGAGCCCCGGGACTACTATACAATGAGCAGTTCTTC
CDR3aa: CSARAPGLLYNEQFF

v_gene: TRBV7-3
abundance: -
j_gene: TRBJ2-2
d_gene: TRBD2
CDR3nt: TGTGCCAGCAGCTTAGCTAGCGGGGTGGCCGGGGAGCTGTTTTTT
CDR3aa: CASSLASGVAGELFF

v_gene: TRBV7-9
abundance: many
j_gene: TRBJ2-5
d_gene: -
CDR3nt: TGTGCCAGCAGCTGGGGGCGGGCCGCGCAAGAGACCCAGTACTTC
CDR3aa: CASSWGRAAQETQYF

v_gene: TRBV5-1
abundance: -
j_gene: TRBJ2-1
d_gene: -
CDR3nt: TGCGCCAGCAGCTTGGACGGTGATTCCGGGGGTTCCTACAATGAGCAGTTCTTC
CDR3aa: CASSLDGDSGGSYNEQFF

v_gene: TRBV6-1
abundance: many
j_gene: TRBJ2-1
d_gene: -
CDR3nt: TGTGCCAGCAGTGACGAGTCTTACAATGAGCAGTTCTTC
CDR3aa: CASSDESYNEQFF

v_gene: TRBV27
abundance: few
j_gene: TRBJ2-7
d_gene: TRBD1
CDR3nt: TGTGCCAGCAGTCCTCCCCACAGGGGCTCCTACGAGCAGTACTTC
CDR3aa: CASSPPHRGSYEQYF

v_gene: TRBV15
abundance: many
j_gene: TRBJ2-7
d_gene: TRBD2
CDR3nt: TGTGCCACCAGCAGAGGACTAGCCAACGAGCAGTACTTC
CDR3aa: CATSRGLANEQYF

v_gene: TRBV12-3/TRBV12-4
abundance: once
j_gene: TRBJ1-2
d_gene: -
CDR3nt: TGTGCCAGCAGTTTATCGATGGGTAACTATGGCTACACCTTC
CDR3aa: CASSLSMGNYGYTF

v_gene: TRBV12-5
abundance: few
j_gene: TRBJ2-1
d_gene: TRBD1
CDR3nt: TGTGCTAGTGGTGTCGGGACAGGGGGCTTCGTCGATGAGCAGTTCTTC
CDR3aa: CASGVGTGGFVDEQFF

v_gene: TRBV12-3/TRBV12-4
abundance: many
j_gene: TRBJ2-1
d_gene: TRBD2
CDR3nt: TGTGCCAGCAGTTTCTTGCTAGCGGTACCTAATGAGCAGTTCTTC
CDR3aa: CASSFLLAVPNEQFF

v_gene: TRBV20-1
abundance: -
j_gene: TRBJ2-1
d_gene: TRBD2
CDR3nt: TGCAGTGCCGTACTAGCGAAGCATCAGGGTGAGCAGTTCTTC
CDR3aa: CSAVLAKHQGEQFF

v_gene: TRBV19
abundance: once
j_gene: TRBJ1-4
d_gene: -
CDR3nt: TGTGCCAGTAGTATATCTAGCACTGAAAAACTGTTTTTT
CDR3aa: CASSISSTEKLFF

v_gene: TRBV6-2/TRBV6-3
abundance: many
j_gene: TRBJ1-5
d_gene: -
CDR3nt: TGTGCCAGCAGTAATCCCAATCAGCCCCAGCATTTT
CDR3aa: CASSNPNQPQHF

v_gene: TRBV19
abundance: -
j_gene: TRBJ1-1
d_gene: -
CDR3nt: TGTGCCAGTAGTGACCAGGGACCGATGAACACTGAAGCTTTCTTT
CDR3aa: CASSDQGPMNTEAFF

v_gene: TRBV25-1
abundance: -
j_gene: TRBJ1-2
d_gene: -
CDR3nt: TGTGCCAGCAGTGTACAGGGATACTATGGCTACACCTTC
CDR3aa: CASSVQGYYGYTF

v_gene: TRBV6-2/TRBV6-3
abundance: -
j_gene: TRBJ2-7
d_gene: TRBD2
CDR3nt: TGTGCCAGCAGTTACCTCTTCATACCGACTAGCGGGAGAACGGAGGGCTACGAGCAGTACTTC
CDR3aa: CASSYLFIPTSGRTEGYEQYF

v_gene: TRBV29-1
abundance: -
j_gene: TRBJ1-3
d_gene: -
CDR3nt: TGCAGCTGGGGAGATCCCATATATTTT
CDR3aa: CSWGDPIYF

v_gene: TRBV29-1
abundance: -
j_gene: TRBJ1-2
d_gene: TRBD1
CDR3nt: TGCAGCGTCCGCGAACCGACAGGGAATGGCTACACCTTC
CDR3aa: CSVREPTGNGYTF

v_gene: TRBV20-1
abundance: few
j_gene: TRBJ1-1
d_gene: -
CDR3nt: TGCAGTGCTAGGAGCGGGGGCTGGACTGAAGCTTTCTTT
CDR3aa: CSARSGGWTEAFF